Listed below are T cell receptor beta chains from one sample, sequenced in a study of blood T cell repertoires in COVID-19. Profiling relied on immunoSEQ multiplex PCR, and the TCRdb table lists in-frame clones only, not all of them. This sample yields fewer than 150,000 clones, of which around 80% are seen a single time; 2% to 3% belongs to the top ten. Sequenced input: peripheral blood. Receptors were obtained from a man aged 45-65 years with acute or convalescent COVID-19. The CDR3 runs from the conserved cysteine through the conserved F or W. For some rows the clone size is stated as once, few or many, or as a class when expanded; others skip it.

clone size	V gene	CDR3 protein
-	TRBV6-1	CASSELRDRDNQPQHF
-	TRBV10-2	CASGGQQRAKNIQYF
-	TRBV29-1	CSAKTGLHEKLFF
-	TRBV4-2	CASSPIVGSGGPPTVEQYF
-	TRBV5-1	CASSLSDRINSPLHF
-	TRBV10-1	CASSYSGSSYNEQFF
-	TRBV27	CASSFLGRGDTEAFF
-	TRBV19	CASSIDRGEMAFF
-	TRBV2	CASIKDRNNEQFF
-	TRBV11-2	CASSLHRNTEAFF
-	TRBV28	CASTVNRYEQYF
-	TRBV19	CASNHGQGVNSPLHF
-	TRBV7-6	CASSLLRTVNTEAFF
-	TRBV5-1	CASSFMGGLSGANVLTF
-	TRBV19	CASAGTPYNSPLHF
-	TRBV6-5	CASSYNPGQMGAFF
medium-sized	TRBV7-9	CASSLDQGAGGNTIYF
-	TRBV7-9	CASSQQGVRSAYEQYF
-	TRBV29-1	CSVEKEVPAGYTF
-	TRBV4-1	CASSHQRGSEKLFF
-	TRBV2	CASSAYGQGSYGYTF
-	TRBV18	CASSPPDFGEKLFF
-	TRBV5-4	CASSLLTYYNEQFF
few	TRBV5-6	CASIVHRNAGIEQYF
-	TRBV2	CASSGSSGNTIYF